This TCR beta chain was retrieved from a study of shared clonotypes between healthy human individuals. Study-wide background: Each donor's CD4 naive and CD4 memory cells filled three plates apiece, CD8 naive two, and CD8 memory one.

Germline V gives CDR1 KGHSH, CDR2 LQKENI. V shed 6 bases and J shed 6 bases, with 13 bases lying between them. The CDR3 has 13 amino acids. Comment on this clone: Its antigen remains unidentified.

Study conclusions and caveats: At large depth, rarefaction still showed sorted-subset sequencing to be incomplete.

Profiling relied on immunoSEQ multiplex PCR, and the TCRdb table lists in-frame clones only, not all of them. This sample has some 2,400,000 clones, with about 94% found just once. The rearrangement joins TRBV18 to TRBJ2-3, with a possible D match to TRBD1 (5 bases). The receptor was derived from a man aged 18-30 years in good health. The sample was naive CD4+ T cells sorted from blood. The subset was: CD45RA+ positively selected. CDR3 bases: TGTGCCAGCTCCCAAAAAGGGGCGGATACGCAGTATTTT. It yields the protein CASSQKGADTQYF.